One sample yielded the 19 T cell receptor beta chains listed below, sequenced in a study of CD8 T cells in Susac syndrome. Random hexamers were used to reverse transcribe roughly 0.45 to 1 ug of RNA. MiXCR, applied by TCRdb to the immunoSEQ multiplex PCR reads, yields one record per CDR3 protein. The table records roughly 140,000 distinct CDR3 sequences, over 85% of them present only once. The source material was CD8+ T cells from PBMCs. The receptor set was obtained from a human donor in good health.

The genes are TRBV13 and TRBJ1-2, with a possible D match to TRBD1 (6 bases). Germline assignment: CDR1 PRHDT and CDR2 FYEKMQ (reference sequence). The CDR3 extends over 15 amino acids. The V end was cut by 2 bases, the J end by 8 bases, with 18 bases between. CDR3 region: CASSLRQDFGGGYTF. The CDR3 DNA sequence: TGTGCCAGCAGCTTACGACAGGATTTTGGTGGCGGCTACACCTTC.

The genes are TRBV13 and TRBJ2-1, with D possibly TRBD1 on 5 matching bases. In germline, CDR1 is PRHDT, CDR2 FYEKMQ (reference sequence). CDR3 length equals 15 residues. V lost 3 bases and J lost 3, with 12 bases in between. The CDR3 nucleotides are TGTGCCAGCAGCTTTACAGGCCTCCTCTACAATGAGCAGTTCTTC. This gives the protein CASSFTGLLYNEQFF.

CDR3 loop: CASIGLYGTDTQYF. In nucleotides, the CDR3 is TGTGCCAGCATTGGGCTATACGGCACAGATACGCAGTATTTT. The V call is TRBV6-2 or TRBV6-3, the J call TRBJ2-3; D is unresolved. Germline lookup yields CDR1 MNHEY and CDR2 SVGEGT. The CDR3 extends over 14 amino acids. V was trimmed by 7 bases and J by 1 base, leaving 12 bases between them.

The V call is TRBV7-8, the J call TRBJ2-3; TRBD1 matches at 9 bases. J lost 6 bases, V lost 2 bases, and 9 bases had no gene match. Germline CDR1 and CDR2: SGHVS and FQNEAQ. The CDR3 covers 16 residues. The CDR3 here is CASSLYGTGSSDTQYF. As DNA, the CDR3 is TGTGCCAGCAGCTTATATGGGACAGGGAGCAGTGATACGCAGTATTTT.

This chain connects TRBV24-1 to TRBJ2-1, with 8 bases fitting TRBD2. The V gene end was trimmed by 3 bases and the J gene end by 10 bases; junction bases not matched to a gene: 7. Per the germline V gene, CDR1 is KGHDR and CDR2 is SFDVKD. The CDR3 sequence is 14 residues long. CDR3 sequence reads: CATSDGLAGYEQFF. The CDR3 region has the DNA TGTGCCACCAGTGATGGGCTAGCGGGTTACGAGCAGTTCTTC.

The chain is built from TRBV5-6 and TRBJ2-7; 7 nucleotides align to TRBD2. Germline V lookup: CDR1 SGHDT, CDR2 YYEEEE. CDR3 length: 15 residues. J was trimmed by 4 bases and V by 0 bases; bases with no gene match: 7. The CDR3 DNA is TGTGCCAGCAGCTTGGATCGGCAGGGACTATACGAGCAGTACTTC. It codes for CASSLDRQGLYEQYF.

V gene TRBV12-3 or TRBV12-4 combines with J gene TRBJ2-7, with a possible D match to TRBD1 (6 bases). CDR3 size: 14 residues. V gave up 6 bases and J gave up 4 bases, with 16 bases separating them. CDR3 DNA: TGTGCCAGCAGGGAGAGCAGGGGATCTTACGAGCAGTACTTC. Residues: CASRESRGSYEQYF.

V gene TRBV6-2 or TRBV6-3 combines with J gene TRBJ2-7, with TRBD2 matching 8 bases. Per germline, CDR1 MNHEY and CDR2 SVGEGT. J gave up 2 bases and V 6 bases, and 6 bases lay outside the gene matches. This CDR3 contains 14 residues. The CDR3 bases are TGTGCCAGCAGATCCGGGACTAGTCCCTACGAGCAGTACTTC. Protein sequence: CASRSGTSPYEQYF.

This chain connects TRBV27 to TRBJ2-7; the D is unclear. Germline V gene lookup returns CDR1 MNHEY and CDR2 SMNVEV (reference sequence). V was cut by 3 bases and J by 2 bases, with 8 bases left in between. The CDR3 runs to 13 residues. The CDR3: CASSFGRTYEQYF. The CDR3 DNA reads TGTGCCAGCAGTTTTGGCCGAACCTACGAGCAGTACTTC.

J is TRBJ2-1 and V is TRBV7-9; 7 positions agree with TRBD2. This CDR3 has 17 residues. Germline CDR1 and CDR2: SEHNR and FQNEAQ (reference sequence). V was clipped by 2 bases and J by 5 bases; unmatched bases: 12. The CDR3 spells CASSLSSSGAANNEQFF. CDR3 nucleotide sequence: TGTGCCAGCAGCTTATCGAGCAGCGGGGCAGCGAACAATGAGCAGTTCTTC.

This clonotype appeared once. The chain couples TRBV20-1 to TRBJ2-2, with D possibly being TRBD2 (6 bases). The germline V and J ends were trimmed by 5 bases and 1 base, with 11 bases remaining between them. This CDR3 spans 14 amino acids. Germline-derived CDR1 and CDR2 are DFQATT and SNEGSKA (reference sequence). The CDR3 reads CSASRRENTGELFF. The CDR3 region has the DNA TGCAGTGCTTCTCGGCGGGAGAACACCGGGGAGCTGTTTTTT.

This chain links TRBV20-1 with TRBJ2-7; TRBD2 matches at 7 bases. There are 14 residues in the CDR3. Germline CDR1 is DFQATT and CDR2 is SNEGSKA (reference sequence). Unmatched junction bases numbered 6, after V lost 4 bases and J lost 0 bases. The DNA of the CDR3 is TGCAGTGCTACGGGGGAGGGCAGCTCCTACGAGCAGTACTTC. Translating gives CSATGEGSSYEQYF.

This chain joins TRBV19 and TRBJ2-1, with 9 bases aligning to TRBD2. The CDR3 sequence is 15 residues long. J gave up 4 bases and V 1 base, and 2 bases lay outside the gene matches. CDR1 is LNHDA, CDR2 SQIVND, per germline (reference sequence). CDR3 coding DNA: TGTGCCAGTAGTATAGGGAGCGGGAGGTACAATGAGCAGTTCTTC. Its protein is CASSIGSGRYNEQFF. Together with reference TRBV19 and TRBJ2-1, the CDR3 gives the full variable domain: DGGITQSPKYLFRKEGQNVTLSCEQNLNHDAMYWYRQDPGQGLRLIYYSQIVNDFQKGDIAEGYSVSREKKESFPLTVTSAQKNPTAFYLCASSIGSGRYNEQFFGPGTRLTVL.

V gene TRBV7-2 combines with J gene TRBJ2-7; the match to TRBD2 covers 8 bases. The CDR3 contains 17 residues. V dropped 7 bases and J dropped 7; count of bases not matched to a gene: 21. Germline V CDR1 and CDR2: SGHTA, FQGNSA. This CDR3 is CASTLWSRREGPQEQYF. CDR3 DNA: TGTGCCAGCACCCTGTGGTCCCGACGGGAGGGCCCTCAGGAGCAGTACTTC.

The chain uses TRBV7-9 and TRBJ2-7; D remains ambiguous. The ends were cut back, 3 bases at V and 4 bases at J, with 10 bases in the middle. The CDR3 contains 13 residues. The germline V gene encodes CDR1 SEHNR and CDR2 FQNEAQ (reference sequence). Here the CDR3 DNA reads TGTGCCAGCAGCTTCTCCCAGACATACGAGCAGTACTTC. It specifies CASSFSQTYEQYF.

There are a few counts of this clonotype. The chain uses TRBV28 and TRBJ2-7; D tentatively reads TRBD1 or TRBD2 (5 bases each). Germline V gene lookup returns CDR1 MDHEN and CDR2 SYDVKM. V was pared by 5 bases and J by 6 bases, with 11 bases between. There are 12 residues in the CDR3. CDR3 in amino acids: CASSPGTSEQYF. As DNA, the CDR3 is TGTGCCAGCAGTCCCGGGACCTCCGAGCAGTACTTC.

This sequence joins TRBV9 and TRBJ1-2; the D gene is possibly TRBD1 (6 bases). V dropped 4 bases and J dropped 0 bases, with 10 bases sitting between them. The CDR3 totals 14 residues. Looked up from germline, CDR1 is SGDLS and CDR2 is YYNGEE. The CDR3 DNA reads TGTGCCAGCAGCCCTACAGGGACTAACTATGGCTACACCTTC. Translation gives CASSPTGTNYGYTF.

This clonotype was counted once. This chain uses TRBV30 with TRBJ2-1; D uncertain. Germline loops: CDR1 GTSNPN, CDR2 SVGIG (reference sequence). This CDR3 comprises 13 residues. With 5 bases removed from V and 6 bases from J, the gap between germline ends came to 14 bases. The CDR3 bases are TGTGCCTGGGATCCCGCCGGCCTCAATGAGCAGTTCTTC. The encoded protein is CAWDPAGLNEQFF.

V is TRBV19 and J is TRBJ2-1; 14 bases map to TRBD2. After removal of 10 bases from V and 6 bases from J, the junction contained 2 bases not matched to a gene. The CDR3 covers 13 residues. Germline values: CDR1 LNHDA, CDR2 SQIVND (reference sequence). The CDR3 nucleotides read TGTGCCACGACTAGCGGGAGGGTCAATGAGCAGTTCTTC. Translation gives CATTSGRVNEQFF.